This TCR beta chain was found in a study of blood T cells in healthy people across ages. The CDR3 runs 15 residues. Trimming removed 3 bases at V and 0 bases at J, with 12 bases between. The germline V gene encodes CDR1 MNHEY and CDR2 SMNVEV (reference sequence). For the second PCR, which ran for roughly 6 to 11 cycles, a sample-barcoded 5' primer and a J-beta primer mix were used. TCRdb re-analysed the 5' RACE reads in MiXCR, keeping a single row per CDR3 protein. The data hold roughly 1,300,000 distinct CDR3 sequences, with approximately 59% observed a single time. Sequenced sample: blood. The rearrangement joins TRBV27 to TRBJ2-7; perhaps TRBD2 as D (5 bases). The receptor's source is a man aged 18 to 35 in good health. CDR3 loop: CASSLRARYSYEQYF. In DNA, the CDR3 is TGTGCCAGCAGTTTGCGGGCCCGTTACTCCTACGAGCAGTACTTC.